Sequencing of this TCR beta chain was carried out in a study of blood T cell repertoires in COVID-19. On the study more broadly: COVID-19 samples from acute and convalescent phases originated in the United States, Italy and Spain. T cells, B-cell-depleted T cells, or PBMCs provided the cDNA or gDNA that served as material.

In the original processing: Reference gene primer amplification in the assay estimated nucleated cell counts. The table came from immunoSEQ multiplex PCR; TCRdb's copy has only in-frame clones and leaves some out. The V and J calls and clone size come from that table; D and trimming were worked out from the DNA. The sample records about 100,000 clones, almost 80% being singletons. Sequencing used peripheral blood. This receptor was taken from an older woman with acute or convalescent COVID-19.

CDR3 sequence: CASSLFSGADTQYF. CDR3 sequence (DNA): TGTGCCAGCAGCTTGTTTTCAGGGGCCGATACGCAGTATTTT. The chain joins TRBV5-4 to TRBJ2-3; D might be TRBD1 (6 bases). This CDR3 region has 14 residues. V was trimmed by 1 base and J by 6 bases, leaving 12 bases between them. Germline CDR1 reads SGHNT; CDR2 reads YYREEE (reference sequence).